The rows below give T cell receptor beta chains drawn from one sample of a study of vaccination effects on CD4 cells after COVID-19. Produced via immunoSEQ multiplex PCR; TCRdb's table is partial and in-frame only. Among approximately 23,000 clones listed, 73% were seen once. These TCRs' antigens remain unknown. The sample was CD4+ T cells from PBMCs cultured with SARS-CoV-2 spike peptides, taken after COVID-19 vaccination. These receptors all come from a human donor who received a COVID-19 vaccine. Both conserved end residues are part of each CDR3. Fields, in order: V gene, clone size, D gene, J gene, CDR3 DNA, CDR3 protein. D genes are given only for firm matches. Part of the rows lack a size; the others show once, few, many or a class for expanded clones.

>TRBV2|few|TRBD2|TRBJ2-3
TGTGCCAGCATCCTAGCGGTTAGCACAGATACGCAGTATTTT
CASILAVSTDTQYF
>TRBV4-1|few|TRBD1|TRBJ1-1
TGCGCCAGCAGCCAAGATCTAGGACAGGGATCGGACACTGAAGCTTTCTTT
CASSQDLGQGSDTEAFF
>TRBV27|NA|NA|TRBJ1-3
TGTGCCAGCGGAGAATACATCGGAAACACCATATATTTT
CASGEYIGNTIYF
>TRBV6-5|NA|NA|TRBJ1-2
TGTGCCAGCAGCCACTGGAGGGGTGATGGCTACACCTTC
CASSHWRGDGYTF
>TRBV19|NA|NA|TRBJ1-1
TGTGCCAGTAGTCTCGGCCTTCTAGGAGCTGAAGCTTTCTTT
CASSLGLLGAEAFF
>TRBV5-1|NA|NA|TRBJ2-1
TGCGCCAGCAATGGGGGAGGCGGGTCAGGTGAGCAGTTCTTC
CASNGGGGSGEQFF
>TRBV5-6|NA|TRBD2|TRBJ2-2
TGTGCCAGCAGCTGGGCCGGGACTAGCGGCGGGGAGCTGTTTTTT
CASSWAGTSGGELFF
>TRBV24-1|NA|NA|TRBJ1-1
TGTGCCACCAGTCCGGCCGATCGGGACACTGAAGCTTTCTTT
CATSPADRDTEAFF
>TRBV11-2|NA|NA|TRBJ2-7
TGTGCCAGCAGTCCTCTCTTAAGGCGGTCTAGCGAGCCCTACGAGCAGTACTTC
CASSPLLRRSSEPYEQYF
>TRBV6-1|NA|NA|TRBJ1-1
TGTGCCAGCAGTGAATGGCGTGAAGCTTTCTTT
CASSEWREAFF
>TRBV6-4|few|TRBD2|TRBJ2-3
TGTGCCAGCAGTGGCGGGGGGGCCACAGATACGCAGTATTTT
CASSGGGATDTQYF
>TRBV20-1|once|NA|TRBJ1-1
TGCAGTGCTAGTGGGGATGAAGCTTTCTTT
CSASGDEAFF
>TRBV9|NA|NA|TRBJ2-1
TGTGCCAGCAGCGTAGTAGGGGTGGGGGCAAATGAGCAGTTCTTC
CASSVVGVGANEQFF
>TRBV5-1|NA|NA|TRBJ1-3
TGCGCCAGCAACCCGTCGGATGACCCAGGAAACACCATATATTTT
CASNPSDDPGNTIYF
>TRBV18|NA|NA|TRBJ2-1
TGTGCCAGCTCAAACCGGGACGGCGACCGGGAGTTCTTC
CASSNRDGDREFF
>TRBV21-1|NA|NA|TRBJ2-7
TGTGCCAGCAGCAAAGCCCCGGGACTAGCGGGGGCACCCTCCTACGAGCAGTACTTC
CASSKAPGLAGAPSYEQYF
>TRBV6-5|once|TRBD1|TRBJ1-1
TGTGCCAGCAGTCCACCGGGACAGCTTGCCACTGAAGCTTTCTTT
CASSPPGQLATEAFF
>TRBV7-8|NA|NA|TRBJ1-5
TGTGCCAGCAGCTTAGCGCGCCGAGGGACGGGAAGCAATCAGCCCCAGCATTTT
CASSLARRGTGSNQPQHF
>TRBV19|few|TRBD2|TRBJ2-2
TGTGCCAGTACTCCGGGACTAGCGGGAGCTAACGGGAACGGGGAGCTGTTTTTT
CASTPGLAGANGNGELFF
>TRBV6-2/TRBV6-3|few|NA|TRBJ2-7
TGTGCCAGCAGTCCCAAACTTCAGTCCTACGAGCAGTACTTC
CASSPKLQSYEQYF